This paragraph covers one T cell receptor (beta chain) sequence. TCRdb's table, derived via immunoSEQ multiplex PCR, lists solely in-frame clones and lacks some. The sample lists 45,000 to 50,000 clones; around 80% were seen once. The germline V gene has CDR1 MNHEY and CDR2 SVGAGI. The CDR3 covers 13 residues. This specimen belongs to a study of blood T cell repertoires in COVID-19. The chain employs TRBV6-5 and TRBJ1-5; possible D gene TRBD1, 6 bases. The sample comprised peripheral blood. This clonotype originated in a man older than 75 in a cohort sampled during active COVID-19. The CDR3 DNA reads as TGTGCTGCAGGACAGCTTAGCAATCAGCCCCAGCATTTT. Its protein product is CAAGQLSNQPQHF.